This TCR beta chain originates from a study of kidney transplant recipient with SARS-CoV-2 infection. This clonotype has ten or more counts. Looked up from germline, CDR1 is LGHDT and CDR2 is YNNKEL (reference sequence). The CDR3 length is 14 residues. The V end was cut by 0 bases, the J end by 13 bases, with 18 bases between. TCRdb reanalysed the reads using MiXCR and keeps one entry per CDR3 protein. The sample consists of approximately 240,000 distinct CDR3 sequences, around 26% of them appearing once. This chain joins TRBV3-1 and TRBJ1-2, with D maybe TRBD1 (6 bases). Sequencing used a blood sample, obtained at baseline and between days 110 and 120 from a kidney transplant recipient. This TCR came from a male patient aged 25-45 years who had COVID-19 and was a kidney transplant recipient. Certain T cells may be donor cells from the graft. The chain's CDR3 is CASSQDLTGKVVTF. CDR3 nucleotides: TGTGCCAGCAGCCAAGATCTCACAGGGAAAGTGGTCACCTTC.